One and the same sample provided the 24 T cell receptor beta chains below, sequenced in a study of blood T cell repertoires in COVID-19. The assay was immunoSEQ multiplex PCR, and TCRdb's table has in-frame clones only and misses some. The top ten clones hold approximately 5% of a sample with approximately 250,000 clones, approximately 85% of them seen once. Sequencing input: peripheral blood. These receptor sequences come from a man aged 45-65 years with COVID-19, enrolled during active disease.

This chain links TRBV19 with TRBJ2-7; 7 bases fit TRBD2. Looked up from germline, CDR1 is LNHDA and CDR2 is SQIVND (reference sequence). The V and J ends lost 10 bases and 5 bases, in that order; junction bases with no gene match: 14. This CDR3 has 14 residues. This chain's CDR3 is CATRSPGTTDEQYF. DNA of the CDR3: TGTGCCACTCGATCCCCAGGGACTACCGACGAGCAGTACTTC.

The chain couples TRBV19 to TRBJ2-2; possible D gene TRBD1, 6 bases. The V gene's germline CDR1 is LNHDA and CDR2 SQIVND (reference sequence). V gave up 6 bases and J gave up 4 bases, with 15 bases separating them. The CDR3 length is 15 residues. DNA for the CDR3: TGTGCCAGTAGCGCCTCGGGACACGTCACCGGGGAGCTGTTTTTT. Protein product: CASSASGHVTGELFF.

The genes are TRBV6-2 or TRBV6-3 and TRBJ2-7; the match to TRBD2 covers 9 bases. The V and J ends lost 0 bases and 0 bases, in that order; junction bases with no gene match: 6. The CDR3 is made up of 17 amino acids. Germline values: CDR1 MNHEY, CDR2 SVGEGT. CDR3 DNA: TGTGCCAGCAGTTACTCAATAGCGGGGGTCTTCTCCTACGAGCAGTACTTC. This codes for CASSYSIAGVFSYEQYF.

The chain carries TRBV11-2 and TRBJ1-2, with D uncertain. The CDR3 runs to 15 residues. Germline values: CDR1 SGHAT, CDR2 FQNNGV. V dropped 0 bases and J dropped 2 bases, with 10 bases sitting between them. This chain's CDR3 is CASSLDPGANYGYTF. In DNA, the CDR3 is TGTGCCAGCAGCTTAGATCCGGGAGCGAACTATGGCTACACCTTC.

The chain has TRBV12-3 or TRBV12-4 and TRBJ2-7; 11 bases align to TRBD2. The CDR3 sequence is 12 residues long. J gave up 6 bases and V 7 bases, and 2 bases lay outside the gene matches. CDR3 in DNA: TGTGCCAGCACGACTAGCGGGGTCGAGCAGTACTTC. As protein: CASTTSGVEQYF.

The rearrangement links TRBV24-1 to TRBJ1-1; D is uncertain. This CDR3 spans 14 amino acids. Germline CDR1 reads KGHDR; CDR2 reads SFDVKD. V dropped 2 bases and J dropped 0 bases, with 6 bases sitting between them. The CDR3 sequence: CATSDSDLNTEAFF. CDR3 nucleotides: TGTGCCACCAGTGATTCGGACTTGAACACTGAAGCTTTCTTT.

CDR3 sequence reads: CASSPRTVGSGNTIYF. The CDR3 region has the DNA TGCGCCAGCAGCCCTCGGACAGTCGGCTCTGGAAACACCATATATTTT. This chain uses TRBV4-1 with TRBJ1-3; D perhaps matches TRBD1 (6 bases). This CDR3 region has 16 residues. The V gene lost 4 bases and the J gene lost 0 bases, with 13 bases spanning the gap. CDR1 and CDR2 (germline): MGHRA, YSYEKL.

A few counts support this clone. The chain has TRBV18 and TRBJ1-6, with TRBD1 matching over 9 bases. The germline CDR1 and CDR2 sequences are KGHSH and LQKENI. After removal of 2 bases from V and 7 bases from J, the junction contained 6 bases not matched to a gene. The CDR3 runs to 16 residues. CDR3 DNA sequence: TGTGCCAGCTCACCAACACAGGGGGCGAGGAATTCACCCCTCCACTTT. It translates to CASSPTQGARNSPLHF.

The chain employs TRBV3-1 (or the pseudogene TRBV3-2) and TRBJ1-1, with a tentative D call TRBD1 (5 bases). This CDR3 contains 13 residues. The V end lost 3 bases, the J end lost 6 bases, and 11 bases lay between the germline ends. Germline CDR1 and CDR2: LGHDT and YNNKEL (reference sequence). DNA for the CDR3: TGTGCCAGCAGCCACCGGGGGGTCCCTGAAGCTTTCTTT. Encoded protein: CASSHRGVPEAFF.

The V gene is TRBV6-6, the J gene TRBJ1-2; tentative D call: TRBD1 (5 bases). CDR1 is MNHNY and CDR2 is SVGAGI in the germline V gene (reference sequence). This CDR3 is built from 18 residues. The V end was cut by 5 bases, the J end by 5 bases, with 27 bases between. The DNA for the CDR3 is TGTGCCAGCAGTCAAAACCGGGACTCCGGTCGGGGATTATATGGCTACACCTTC. Translating gives CASSQNRDSGRGLYGYTF.

This rearrangement joins TRBV6-1 to TRBJ1-2; TRBD1 is a possible D gene (5 bases). V was cut by 3 bases and J by 7 bases, with 12 bases left in between. Germline V CDR1 and CDR2: MNHNS, SASEGT. CDR3 length: 13 residues. This CDR3 is CASSDSGFVGYTF. The CDR3 DNA reads as TGTGCCAGCAGTGATTCAGGGTTTGTTGGCTACACCTTC.

The V gene is TRBV28, the J gene TRBJ2-1; 10 nucleotides line up with TRBD1. Trimming removed 5 bases from V and 3 bases from J; junction bases left unmatched: 4. The CDR3 runs to 15 residues. Germline V gives CDR1 MDHEN, CDR2 SYDVKM. The CDR3: CASSRRDRGYNEQFF. DNA for the CDR3: TGTGCCAGCAGTCGCCGGGACAGGGGCTACAATGAGCAGTTCTTC.

The chain links TRBV24-1 to TRBJ2-3; D not certain. This CDR3 is 14 amino acids long. The V gene lost 0 bases and the J gene lost 3 bases, with 6 bases spanning the gap. Germline V gene lookup returns CDR1 KGHDR and CDR2 SFDVKD. The CDR3 sequence: CATSDLLATDTQYF. The CDR3 coding sequence is TGTGCCACCAGTGATTTGTTAGCAACAGATACGCAGTATTTT.

The sample holds one count of this clone. The CDR3 loop reads CASSLWRGDTQYF. The CDR3 DNA sequence: TGTGCCAGCAGCTTGTGGCGGGGGGATACGCAGTATTTT. The chain joins TRBV7-2 to TRBJ2-3, with 7 nucleotides matching TRBD2. V shed 3 bases, J shed 6 bases, and the junction held 3 bases outside the gene matches. This CDR3 is built from 13 residues. CDR1 SGHTA and CDR2 FQGNSA come from the germline V gene. Filled out from reference TRBV7-2 and TRBJ2-3, the complete variable domain reads GAGVSQSPSNKVTEKGKDVELRCDPISGHTALYWYRQSLGQGLEFLIYFQGNSAPDKSGLPSDRFSAERTGGSVSTLTIQRTQQEDSAVYLCASSLWRGDTQYFGPGTRLTVL.

J is TRBJ2-7 and V is TRBV5-4; 10 nucleotides align to TRBD2. CDR1 is SGHNT, CDR2 YYREEE, per germline (reference sequence). This CDR3 region has 15 residues. Trimming at V came to 2 bases and at J to 6 bases, leaving 8 bases not matched to a gene. The CDR3 protein is CASSLTAGGQAEQYF. The CDR3 region has the DNA TGTGCCAGCAGCTTAACAGCGGGGGGGCAGGCCGAGCAGTACTTC.

CDR3 DNA: TGTGCCAGCAGCCTGGGACTAGCGGGGGGTGGAGAGACCCAGTACTTC. Translated: CASSLGLAGGGETQYF. J is TRBJ2-5 and V is TRBV5-4, with 15 bases that match TRBD2. The CDR3 contains 16 residues. CDR1 and CDR2 from the germline V gene are SGHNT and YYREEE (reference sequence). V dropped 4 bases and J dropped 4; count of bases not matched to a gene: 5.

V usage is TRBV21-1 and J usage is TRBJ1-3. TRBV21-1 corresponds to a pseudogene. This CDR3 has 17 residues. The CDR3 sequence: CASSKDQRDFTGNTIYF. The CDR3 bases are TGTGCCAGCAGCAAAGACCAGAGGGATTTTACTGGAAACACCATATATTTT.

This clone was detected once. This chain links TRBV2 with TRBJ2-7; a possible D gene is TRBD2 (5 bases). The CDR3 length is 12 residues. The germline CDR1 and CDR2 sequences are SNHLY and FYNNEI. V was cut by 9 bases and J by 7 bases, with 16 bases left in between. The CDR3: CASSYGVVEQYF. The CDR3 bases are TGTGCCAGTAGCTACGGGGTAGTGGAGCAGTACTTC.

The chain uses TRBV5-1 and TRBJ2-3; 9 bases align to TRBD2. Germline V gives CDR1 SGHRS, CDR2 YFSETQ. This CDR3 contains 16 residues. V gave up 0 bases and J gave up 2 bases; unmatched junction bases: 4. The CDR3 loop is CASSLVLAGDTDTQYF. The CDR3 DNA is TGCGCCAGCAGCTTGGTGTTAGCGGGAGACACAGATACGCAGTATTTT.

The chain employs TRBV5-1 and TRBJ2-7; TRBD2 might be the D (6 bases). Germline values: CDR1 SGHRS, CDR2 YFSETQ. This CDR3 region has 13 residues. Trimming removed 6 bases from V and 7 bases from J, with 17 bases in between. Written as DNA, the CDR3 is TGCGCCAGCACCGGGACTGGGCGGGGAGAGCAGTACTTC. It is translated as CASTGTGRGEQYF.

The rearrangement links TRBV29-1 to TRBJ1-1; TRBD1 might be the D (6 bases). From germline, CDR1 is SQVTM and CDR2 ANQGSEA. CDR3 size: 16 residues. The germline V and J ends were trimmed by 1 base and 6 bases, with 21 bases remaining between them. The CDR3 coding sequence is TGCAGCGTTGAAGTGGGGGCGAGGGGCCTGCTGGCTGAAGCTTTCTTT. Translating gives CSVEVGARGLLAEAFF. Using reference TRBV29-1 and TRBJ1-1 for the parts outside the CDR3, the full variable domain is SAVISQKPSRDICQRGTSLTIQCQVDSQVTMMFWYRQQPGQSLTLIATANQGSEATYESGFVIDKFPISRPNLTFSTLTVSNMSPEDSSIYLCSVEVGARGLLAEAFFGQGTRLTVV.

The chain couples TRBV5-6 to TRBJ2-7; TRBD2 might be the D (5 bases). Germline values: CDR1 SGHDT, CDR2 YYEEEE. The CDR3 covers 13 residues. Trimming left V 6 bases short and J 7 bases short, with 17 bases between. The CDR3 DNA sequence: TGTGCCAGCAACTCCGGGGTTCTGGGTGAGCAGTACTTC. Translated, it gives CASNSGVLGEQYF. Supplemented by reference TRBV5-6 and TRBJ2-7, the full variable domain reads DAGVTQSPTHLIKTRGQQVTLRCSPKSGHDTVSWYQQALGQGPQFIFQYYEEEERQRGNFPDRFSGHQFPNYSSELNVNALLLGDSALYLCASNSGVLGEQYFGPGTRLTVT.

V and J are TRBV24-1 and TRBJ2-3; 8 bases are shared with TRBD2. CDR1 KGHDR and CDR2 SFDVKD come from the germline V gene. The CDR3 length is 14 residues. V shed 2 bases, J shed 5 bases, and the junction held 2 bases outside the gene matches. The CDR3 DNA sequence: TGTGCCACCAGTGATTGGGCGGGGGGAGATACGCAGTATTTT. Protein: CATSDWAGGDTQYF.

The chain employs TRBV5-1 and TRBJ2-5; D may be TRBD2 (6 bases). CDR3 length: 14 amino acids. The germline V and J ends were trimmed by 4 bases and 3 bases, with 13 bases remaining between them. Germline assignment: CDR1 SGHRS and CDR2 YFSETQ. The CDR3 spells CASSPGLAKETQYF. The CDR3 DNA reads TGCGCCAGCAGCCCGGGGCTAGCGAAAGAGACCCAGTACTTC.